This TCR beta chain was identified during a study of monozygotic twins with inflammatory bowel disease. As for this clonotype: Its antigen remains unidentified.

Whole blood without T cell sorting served as the source of isolated total RNA. During cDNA synthesis, UMIs that each contained a 6-nucleotide sample barcode were added by means of template switching. Each CDR3 protein gets one entry in TCRdb, which reprocessed the 5' RACE reads and gives no DNA. Its listing shows about 140,000 distinct CDR3 sequences. CDR1 and CDR2 from the germline V gene are KGHDR and SFDVKD. The CDR3 contains 16 residues. Points from the study as a whole: On the inverse Simpson index, IBD patients scored lower for TCRbeta diversity than healthy co-twins.

The chain carries TRBV24-1 and TRBJ2-5; TCRdb outputs TRBD1, but without DNA this stays unchecked. Sample: blood. The TCR comes from a human donor with ulcerative colitis or Crohn's disease, or a healthy co-twin of an affected twin (not recorded which). CDR3 sequence reads: CATSGGTGGRGETQYF.